Sequencing of this T cell receptor beta chain was carried out in a study of shared clonotypes between healthy human individuals. The germline V gene has CDR1 SEHNR and CDR2 FQNEAQ (reference sequence). The trim removed 5 bases at V and 0 bases at J, leaving 10 bases unmatched. The CDR3 length is 17 residues. The table came from immunoSEQ multiplex PCR; TCRdb's copy has only in-frame clones and leaves some out. The repertoire includes about 580,000 clones, roughly 98% of them detected once, and 0.3% sits in the top ten. Naive CD8 cells lacked CD45RO and underwent positive selection for CCR7, leaving out terminally differentiated effector memory CD45RA+ cells.

This sequence was found in a man in his thirties or forties in good health. Sequences were obtained from naive CD8+ T cells sorted from blood. This chain connects TRBV7-9 to TRBJ2-7, with TRBD2 matching over 10 bases. As DNA, the CDR3 is TGTGCCAGCAGCCGCGGGACTAGCGATCTGAGCTCCTACGAGCAGTACTTC. It translates to CASSRGTSDLSSYEQYF.